A selection of T cell receptor beta chains follows, all from one sample in a study of technical replicates of blood from a handful of donors. TCRdb's table, derived via immunoSEQ multiplex PCR, lists solely in-frame clones and lacks some. The sample shows tens of thousands of clones, around nine tenths of them seen only once. Sequenced sample: PBMCs. These receptors were taken from a human donor in good health. Some clones in this sample may be carry-over from other donors' samples. CDR3s include the opening cysteine and the closing phenylalanine or tryptophan. A D gene is named only where the DNA matches it firmly. Size is omitted from some rows. Given values are once, few, many or a class for expanded clones.

d_call	v_call	j_call	cdr3_length	clone_size	cdr3_aa	cdr3_nt
TRBD2	TRBV5-4	TRBJ2-5	16	once	CASSPGTSGGKETQYF	TGTGCCAGCAGCCCGGGGACTAGCGGGGGGAAAGAGACCCAGTACTTC
NA	TRBV15	TRBJ2-1	15	NA	CATRDGAGDYNEQFF	TGTGCCACCAGGGATGGGGCTGGGGATTACAATGAGCAGTTCTTC
NA	TRBV11-2	TRBJ2-7	12	NA	CASSLAAYEQYF	TGTGCCAGCAGCTTAGCCGCCTACGAGCAGTACTTC
NA	TRBV5-1	TRBJ2-1	13	NA	CASSLDPYNEQFF	TGCGCCAGCAGCTTGGATCCTTACAATGAGCAGTTCTTC
NA	TRBV4-3	TRBJ2-7	14	NA	CASSQVGSSYEQYF	TGCGCCAGCAGCCAAGTGGGCAGCTCCTACGAGCAGTACTTC
NA	TRBV30	TRBJ2-3	13	once	CALRRKSTDTQYF	TGTGCCCTACGGCGGAAAAGCACAGATACGCAGTATTTT
TRBD1	TRBV19	TRBJ2-1	14	NA	CASTSRQGGNEQFF	TGTGCCAGTACCTCACGACAGGGTGGCAATGAGCAGTTCTTC
TRBD1	TRBV10-2	TRBJ2-7	14	NA	CASRSGTGKNEQYF	TGCGCCAGCAGATCCGGGACAGGGAAAAACGAGCAGTACTTC
TRBD1	TRBV18	TRBJ2-7	16	NA	CASSPPSGQGTYEQYF	TGTGCCAGCTCACCACCGTCGGGACAGGGGACCTACGAGCAGTACTTC
NA	TRBV12-5	TRBJ2-3	15	NA	CASGLVLVDSLTQYF	TGTGCTAGTGGTTTGGTACTGGTGGACAGCCTCACGCAGTATTTT
TRBD2	TRBV6-5	TRBJ2-1	15	NA	CASERATAGVGEQFF	TGTGCCAGCGAACGAGCCACAGCGGGAGTTGGGGAGCAGTTCTTC
NA	TRBV2	TRBJ1-5	15	NA	CASSEGGRDNQPQHF	TGTGCCAGCAGTGAAGGGGGTCGGGACAATCAGCCCCAGCATTTT
TRBD2	TRBV4-1	TRBJ2-3	16	NA	CASSQVGLAFADTQYF	TGCGCCAGCAGCCAAGTGGGACTAGCCTTCGCAGATACGCAGTATTTT
NA	TRBV7-8	TRBJ1-5	16	NA	CASSSQAGDSNQPQHF	TGTGCCAGCAGCTCACAGGCCGGAGATAGCAATCAGCCCCAGCATTTT
NA	TRBV29-1	TRBJ1-1	11	NA	CSVDAGFQAFF	TGCAGCGTTGATGCAGGGTTCCAGGCTTTCTTT
NA	TRBV7-3	TRBJ2-3	14	NA	CASSLSQDTDTQYF	TGTGCCAGCAGCTTATCCCAGGACACAGATACGCAGTATTTT
NA	TRBV9	TRBJ2-5	12	NA	CASSGEGETQYF	TGTGCCAGCAGCGGTGAGGGAGAGACCCAGTACTTC
NA	TRBV10-3	TRBJ2-6	12	NA	CAGSSGANVLTF	TGTGCCGGGAGCTCTGGGGCCAACGTCCTGACTTTC
TRBD2	TRBV7-3	TRBJ2-3	14	NA	CASRASGGALEQYF	TGTGCCAGCAGGGCTAGCGGGGGGGCCTTGGAGCAGTATTTT
NA	TRBV11-2	TRBJ2-1	16	few	CASSLGPGLLYNEQFF	TGTGCCAGCAGCTTAGGCCCGGGACTCCTTTACAATGAGCAGTTCTTC
NA	TRBV2	TRBJ1-1	16	NA	CASSGSQAGARTEAFF	TGTGCCAGCAGTGGATCTCAAGCGGGGGCGCGCACTGAAGCTTTCTTT
NA	TRBV2	TRBJ1-3	15	NA	CASSDWGRSGNTIYF	TGTGCCAGCAGTGATTGGGGGAGGTCTGGAAACACCATATATTTT
TRBD1	TRBV4-2	TRBJ1-1	14	NA	CASSQGQLSTEAFF	TGTGCCAGCAGCCAGGGACAGTTATCCACTGAAGCTTTCTTT
TRBD1	TRBV19	TRBJ1-1	13	NA	CASKGQLNTEAFF	TGTGCCAGTAAGGGACAGCTGAACACTGAAGCTTTCTTT
TRBD1	TRBV27	TRBJ1-1	15	NA	CASSLRTGTDTEAFF	TGTGCCAGCAGTCTCCGGACAGGGACTGACACTGAAGCTTTCTTT
TRBD2	TRBV15	TRBJ2-3	18	NA	CATSRDPPQRGLEDTQYF	TGTGCCACCAGCAGAGATCCCCCACAGCGGGGGCTTGAAGATACGCAGTATTTT
TRBD2	TRBV7-3	TRBJ2-1	16	once	CASSLQGLARGNEQFF	TGTGCCAGCAGCTTACAGGGACTAGCGAGGGGAAATGAGCAGTTCTTC
TRBD2	TRBV5-1	TRBJ2-7	15	NA	CASSPGAGGRYEQYF	TGCGCCAGCAGCCCGGGGGCGGGAGGTCGGTACGAGCAGTACTTC
NA	TRBV29-1	TRBJ2-7	14	NA	CSAARTMPSYEQYF	TGCAGCGCTGCACGGACAATGCCCTCCTACGAGCAGTACTTC
TRBD1	TRBV5-5	TRBJ2-6	17	NA	CASSLGTGVAGANVLTF	TGTGCCAGCAGCCTGGGGACAGGGGTAGCTGGGGCCAACGTCCTGACTTTC
TRBD1	TRBV10-3	TRBJ1-2	13	NA	CAISERTGNNDTF	TGTGCCATCAGTGAGCGGACAGGGAACAATGACACCTTC
NA	TRBV11-2	TRBJ2-7	13	NA	CASSSQDSYEQYF	TGTGCCAGCAGCTCTCAGGATTCCTACGAGCAGTACTTC
NA	TRBV7-7	TRBJ2-1	13	few	CASSLELGVEQFF	TGTGCCAGCAGCTTAGAACTAGGAGTTGAGCAGTTCTTC
TRBD2	TRBV7-9	TRBJ2-3	16	once	CASSSGVGGGTDTQYF	TGTGCCAGCAGCTCGGGAGTGGGGGGGGGCACAGATACGCAGTATTTT
TRBD2	TRBV11-2	TRBJ2-7	16	few	CASSLPGLAGRYEQYF	TGTGCCAGCAGCTTACCGGGACTAGCGGGACGCTACGAGCAGTACTTC
NA	TRBV27	TRBJ1-3	13	NA	CASLIHRVNTIYF	TGTGCCAGCTTAATTCACAGGGTTAACACCATATATTTT
TRBD2	TRBV11-3	TRBJ2-1	13	NA	CASSPGLAWEQFF	TGTGCCAGCAGCCCGGGACTAGCGTGGGAGCAGTTCTTC
TRBD2	TRBV4-1	TRBJ2-2	17	NA	CASSQVLAGADTGELFF	TGCGCCAGCAGCCAAGTTCTAGCGGGAGCCGACACCGGGGAGCTGTTTTTT
TRBD2	TRBV12-5	TRBJ2-1	15	NA	CASGSGLAGYNEQFF	TGTGCTAGTGGCTCCGGACTAGCGGGGTACAATGAGCAGTTCTTC
NA	TRBV19	TRBJ2-3	13	once	CASSSSRTDTQYF	TGTGCCAGTAGTTCTTCCAGGACAGATACGCAGTATTTT
TRBD2	TRBV6-1	TRBJ2-1	12	NA	CATGLALDEQFF	TGTGCCACGGGACTAGCGCTCGATGAGCAGTTCTTC
NA	TRBV6-6	TRBJ1-2	14	NA	CASRARTANYGYTF	TGTGCCAGCAGAGCCCGGACAGCTAACTATGGCTACACCTTC
NA	TRBV6-5	TRBJ2-2	14	NA	CASSYGSGTGELFF	TGTGCCAGCAGTTATGGTTCGGGCACCGGGGAGCTGTTTTTT
TRBD2	TRBV27	TRBJ2-2	16	NA	CASSLQTSGGTGELFF	TGTGCCAGCAGTTTACAGACGAGCGGGGGGACCGGGGAGCTGTTTTTT
NA	TRBV2	TRBJ2-7	13	once	CASRGEGSYEQYF	TGTGCCAGCAGGGGAGAGGGATCCTACGAGCAGTACTTC
NA	TRBV11-3	TRBJ2-3	16	NA	CASSARRGHAVDTQYF	TGTGCCAGCAGCGCCCGCAGGGGTCACGCCGTGGATACGCAGTATTTT
TRBD2	TRBV18	TRBJ2-1	18	NA	CASSPRPSRTSGSNEQFF	TGTGCCAGCTCACCACGGCCATCCCGGACTAGCGGGAGCAATGAGCAGTTCTTC
NA	TRBV4-2	TRBJ2-6	18	NA	CASSQVTVSYSGANVLTF	TGTGCCAGCAGCCAAGTGACAGTATCCTACTCTGGGGCCAACGTCCTGACTTTC
TRBD2	TRBV10-3	TRBJ2-1	17	NA	CANSGTSGRAPYNEQFF	TGTGCCAACTCCGGGACTAGCGGGAGGGCCCCCTACAATGAGCAGTTCTTC
NA	TRBV4-3	TRBJ1-5	14	NA	CASSQGRSDQPQHF	TGCGCCAGCAGCCAAGGGCGGTCCGATCAGCCCCAGCATTTT
TRBD2	TRBV11-2	TRBJ2-2	15	NA	CASSPTSRGTGELFF	TGTGCCAGCAGCCCGACTAGCCGTGGCACCGGGGAGCTGTTTTTT
NA	TRBV7-9	TRBJ2-1	17	NA	CASSSPDRGTRKSEQFF	TGTGCCAGCAGCTCGCCAGACCGGGGGACCCGGAAAAGCGAGCAGTTCTTC
NA	TRBV6-6	TRBJ2-7	12	NA	CASSYVQHEQYF	TGTGCCAGCAGTTACGTACAACACGAGCAGTACTTC
TRBD2	TRBV4-3	TRBJ2-3	16	NA	CASSQDFAGGSDTQYF	TGCGCCAGCAGCCAAGATTTCGCGGGAGGGTCGGATACGCAGTATTTT
TRBD1	TRBV28	TRBJ1-2	18	NA	CASSASGTGGGMRYGYTF	TGTGCCAGCAGTGCATCCGGGACAGGGGGGGGTATGAGGTATGGCTACACCTTC
TRBD1	TRBV19	TRBJ1-2	13	NA	CATRQGARNGYTF	TGTGCCACCAGACAGGGGGCGAGGAATGGCTACACCTTC
TRBD2	TRBV6-5	TRBJ2-7	15	few	CASSSHSGGAYEQYF	TGTGCCAGCAGTTCCCATAGCGGGGGGGCCTACGAGCAGTACTTC
NA	TRBV19	TRBJ1-4	13	NA	CATATGWDEKLFF	TGTGCCACCGCTACGGGTTGGGATGAAAAACTGTTTTTT